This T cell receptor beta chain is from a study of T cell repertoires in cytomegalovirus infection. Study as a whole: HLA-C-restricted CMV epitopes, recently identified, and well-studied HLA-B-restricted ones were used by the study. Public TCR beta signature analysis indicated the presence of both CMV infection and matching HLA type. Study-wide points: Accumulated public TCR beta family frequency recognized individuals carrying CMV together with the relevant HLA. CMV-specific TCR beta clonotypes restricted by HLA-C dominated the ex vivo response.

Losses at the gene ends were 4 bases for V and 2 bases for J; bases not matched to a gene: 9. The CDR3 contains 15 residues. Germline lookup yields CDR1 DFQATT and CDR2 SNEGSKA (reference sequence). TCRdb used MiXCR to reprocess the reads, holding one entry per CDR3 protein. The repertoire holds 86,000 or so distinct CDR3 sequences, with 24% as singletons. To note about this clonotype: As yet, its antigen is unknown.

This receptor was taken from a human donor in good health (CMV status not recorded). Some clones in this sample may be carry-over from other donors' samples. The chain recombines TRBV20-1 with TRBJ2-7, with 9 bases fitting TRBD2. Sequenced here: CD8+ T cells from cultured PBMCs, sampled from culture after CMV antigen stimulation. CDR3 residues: CSAIDDAGGAYEQYF. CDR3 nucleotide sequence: TGCAGTGCTATAGATGACGCGGGAGGGGCCTACGAGCAGTACTTC.